This T cell receptor (beta chain) was sequenced for a study of Ad26.COV2.S vaccination and SARS-CoV-2 variants. Germline V gene data show CDR1 as SGHTA and CDR2 as FQGNSA. The CDR3 runs to 14 residues. Data came from immunoSEQ multiplex PCR; TCRdb stores just in-frame clones and leaves some out. The sample contains about 400,000 clones, 83% of which appear only once. The treatment denotes: roughly 19 received Ad26.COV2.S at low or high dose, single or two shots; roughly five received placebo; per-sample allocation not given. At day 63 after the first vaccine or placebo injection, samples were drawn. The source was peripheral blood, collected in a trial of Ad26.COV2.S vaccine versus placebo. This clonotype was sampled from a person between 18 and 60 years old who received the Ad26.COV2.S COVID-19 vaccine or a placebo. The chain couples TRBV7-2 to TRBJ1-1; tentative D call: TRBD1 (6 bases). This chain's CDR3 is CAGGGRALNTEAFF. CDR3 sequence (DNA): TGTGCGGGGGGCGGCCGGGCCCTGAACACTGAAGCTTTCTTT.